This TCR beta chain was profiled in a study of regulatory T cells in long-lasting Graves disease. Time point here: persistent/refractory GD, antithyroid drugs over 5 years with positive TRAb. Construction of the TCR library relied on RNA isolated from PBMCs. General study points: Patients with persistent Graves' had lower TCR diversity than newly diagnosed patients. With persistent disease, TRBV28, TRBJ1-2 and TRBJ2-5 were the favored segments. Whereas roughly 1,000 public clonotypes were shared by new patients, persistent patients shared more, at approximately 2,700.

Germline V CDR1 and CDR2: SGHRS, YFSETQ. The CDR3 spans 18 residues. The J segment lost 5 bases and the V segment lost 4 bases, leaving 17 bases of the junction unmatched. Comments on this clonotype: The antigen remains unidentified.

Construction of TCR beta libraries relied on iRepertoire HTBI primers and on Arm-PCR targeting CDR3 regions. From the multiplex PCR reads, TCRdb called clonotypes with MiXCR, one entry per CDR3 protein. The sample has 350,000 to 500,000 distinct CDR3 sequences; over 20% are singletons. Source: peripheral blood mononuclear cells (PBMCs), taken when the disease was refractory, from a patient treated with antithyroid drugs. This receptor was taken from a female donor with Graves disease. This rearrangement joins TRBV5-1 to TRBJ2-2, with 7 bases that match TRBD1. This CDR3 is CASSRGNPGQTATGELFF. DNA of the CDR3: TGCGCCAGCAGCCGAGGGAATCCGGGACAGACGGCAACCGGGGAGCTGTTTTTT. Together with reference TRBV5-1 and TRBJ2-2, the CDR3 gives the full variable domain: KAGVTQTPRYLIKTRGQQVTLSCSPISGHRSVSWYQQTPGQGLQFLFEYFSETQRNKGNFPGRFSGRQFSNSRSEMNVSTLELGDSALYLCASSRGNPGQTATGELFFGEGSRLTVL.